One and the same sample provided the 9 T cell receptor beta chains below, sequenced in a study of a mutant IDH1 vaccine in newly diagnosed glioma. TCRdb's copy holds only in-frame clones and misses some; the assay was immunoSEQ multiplex PCR. The table has roughly 60,000 clones, 84% seen once. Which antigens these TCRs recognize remains unknown. Documented time point: week 5, during vaccination. Topical imiquimod was applied with each vaccine dose, which held 300 ug of mutant IDH1 20-mer peptide. Sequenced material: PBMCs, taken from a glioma patient whose treatment included an IDH1 peptide vaccine. The receptor set was obtained from a woman aged 50 to 60 with glioma.

The chain combines TRBV27 with TRBJ2-7; a weak D match, TRBD1 (7 bases). The CDR3 covers 14 residues. V was trimmed by 4 bases and J by 0 bases, leaving 10 bases between them. Germline assignment: CDR1 MNHEY and CDR2 SMNVEV (reference sequence). CDR3 sequence: CASSSGDSSYEQYF. The CDR3, as DNA: TGTGCCAGCAGTTCGGGGGACAGCTCCTACGAGCAGTACTTC.

This chain connects TRBV5-1 to TRBJ2-1; TRBD1 matches at 7 bases. V lost 4 bases and J lost 1; bases outside the gene matches: 8. Germline CDR1 reads SGHRS; CDR2 reads YFSETQ. This CDR3 is 16 amino acids long. The CDR3 nucleotides read TGCGCCAGCAGCGGACCGACAGGGATGTCCTACAATGAGCAGTTCTTC. The encoded protein is CASSGPTGMSYNEQFF. Variable domain in full (rest from reference TRBV5-1 and TRBJ2-1): KAGVTQTPRYLIKTRGQQVTLSCSPISGHRSVSWYQQTPGQGLQFLFEYFSETQRNKGNFPGRFSGRQFSNSRSEMNVSTLELGDSALYLCASSGPTGMSYNEQFFGPGTRLTVL.

The chain links TRBV7-2 to TRBJ2-3, with 8 bases identical to TRBD2. The trim removed 2 bases at V and 0 bases at J, leaving 4 bases unmatched. CDR3 size: 16 residues. Germline CDR1 and CDR2: SGHTA and FQGNSA. The CDR3 protein is CASSLLAGLSTDTQYF. For the CDR3, the DNA is TGTGCCAGCAGCTTATTAGCGGGGCTTAGCACAGATACGCAGTATTTT. Based on the CDR3 plus reference TRBV7-2 and TRBJ2-3, the full variable domain is GAGVSQSPSNKVTEKGKDVELRCDPISGHTALYWYRQSLGQGLEFLIYFQGNSAPDKSGLPSDRFSAERTGGSVSTLTIQRTQQEDSAVYLCASSLLAGLSTDTQYFGPGTRLTVL.

This chain links TRBV10-3 with TRBJ1-2; D call uncertain. Germline V gene sequence: CDR1 ENHRY, CDR2 SYGVKD. CDR3 length: 14 amino acids. V was shortened by 5 bases and J by 6 bases, with 16 bases between the two germline ends. The CDR3 protein is CAISLTGPGDGYTF. The CDR3 bases are TGTGCCATCAGTTTGACCGGGCCTGGCGATGGCTACACCTTC.

This chain joins TRBV6-5 and TRBJ2-6; D unclear. Per germline, CDR1 MNHEY and CDR2 SVGAGI. The CDR3 length is 16 residues. V lost 0 bases, J lost 2 bases, and 8 bases lay in between. The DNA for the CDR3 is TGTGCCAGCAGTTACTCTTTAAGGACTGGGGCCAACGTCCTGACTTTC. Its protein is CASSYSLRTGANVLTF.

Comments on this clone: Other DNA sequences in this sample translate to the same CDR3. The chain carries TRBV5-1 and TRBJ1-1; D is unresolved. Germline assignment: CDR1 SGHRS and CDR2 YFSETQ. The V end lost 0 bases, the J end lost 1 base, and 7 bases lay between the germline ends. This CDR3 is 14 amino acids long. Here the CDR3 reads CASSLEGRNTEAFF. The DNA of the CDR3 is TGCGCCAGCAGCTTGGAGGGCAGGAACACTGAAGCTTTCTTT.

This clone was counted a single time. This chain uses TRBV9 with TRBJ2-1, with a weak D call TRBD1 (6 bases). The germline V and J ends were trimmed by 0 bases and 4 bases, with 8 bases remaining between them. In germline, CDR1 is SGDLS, CDR2 YYNGEE. CDR3 length: 14 residues. CDR3 DNA sequence: TGTGCCAGCAGCGTAGCGACAGGATACAATGAGCAGTTCTTC. Translating gives CASSVATGYNEQFF. The whole variable domain, filled in from reference TRBV9 and TRBJ2-1, reads DSGVTQTPKHLITATGQRVTLRCSPRSGDLSVYWYQQSLDQGLQFLIQYYNGEERAKGNILERFSAQQFPDLHSELNLSSLELGDSALYFCASSVATGYNEQFFGPGTRLTVL.

The chain carries TRBV27 and TRBJ1-1, with D uncertain. Germline V gives CDR1 MNHEY, CDR2 SMNVEV (reference sequence). The length of the CDR3 is 12 residues. The V end lost 5 bases, the J end lost 8 bases, and 12 bases lay between the germline ends. CDR3 sequence (DNA): TGTGCCAGCAGTATAATAAGAGGAGAAGCTTTCTTT. This codes for CASSIIRGEAFF.

This clone turned up a few times. The J gene is TRBJ1-1, the V gene TRBV19; 7 bases fit TRBD1. CDR1 LNHDA and CDR2 SQIVND come from the germline V gene (reference sequence). The trim removed 8 bases at V and 11 bases at J, leaving 11 bases unmatched. CDR3 length equals 12 residues. The CDR3 region is CASSTGPLGAFF. CDR3 DNA: TGTGCCAGTTCGACAGGGCCCCTTGGGGCTTTCTTT.